The 20 T cell receptor beta chains below all came from one sample that was sequenced in a study of early T cells in non-severe SARS-CoV-2 infection. TCRdb analysed the 5' RACE reads with MiXCR anew, one entry per CDR3 protein. The sample holds some 56,000 distinct CDR3 sequences, roughly a tenth seen once. Sequenced material: whole blood. The receptors shown here come from an adult who was a healthcare worker with PCR-confirmed SARS-CoV-2 infection or an uninfected control (not recorded which).

The sample holds many counts of this clonotype. The chain combines TRBV11-3 with TRBJ2-1; tentatively, D is TRBD2 (5 bases). This CDR3 has 13 amino acids. V lost 2 bases and J lost 4, with 6 bases in between. Per germline, CDR1 SGHNT and CDR2 YENEEA. The CDR3 DNA sequence: TGTGCCAGCAGCTTAACTAGATACAATGAGCAGTTCTTC. It is translated as CASSLTRYNEQFF.

This clonotype was found many times. The chain combines TRBV19 with TRBJ2-1; D not resolved. CDR3 length equals 13 residues. Germline CDR1 reads LNHDA; CDR2 reads SQIVND (reference sequence). With 2 bases removed from V and 3 bases from J, the gap between germline ends came to 5 bases. The CDR3 sequence: CASSIWVYNEQFF. DNA of the CDR3: TGTGCCAGTAGTATATGGGTCTACAATGAGCAGTTCTTC.

This clonotype has a handful of counts. This chain uses TRBV6-6 with TRBJ1-5; weak D call: TRBD1 (5 bases). Trimming took 6 bases from V and 6 from J, leaving 18 bases between them. The CDR3 is made up of 15 amino acids. The germline gives CDR1 MNHNY, CDR2 SVGAGI (reference sequence). CDR3 in DNA: TGTGCCAGCAGCCAATTCGGGGGTCAGGGTCAGCCCCAGCATTTT. This translates into CASSQFGGQGQPQHF.

In its sample, this clonotype was seen many times. The chain is built from TRBV3-1 and TRBJ2-7; possibly TRBD2 for D (6 bases). There are 16 residues in the CDR3. Per germline, CDR1 LGHDT and CDR2 YNNKEL (reference sequence). Trimming removed 1 base from V and 3 bases from J, with 16 bases in between. CDR3 sequence: CASSQARTRGSYEQYF. The CDR3 DNA is TGTGCCAGCAGCCAAGCTAGAACACGGGGGAGCTACGAGCAGTACTTC.

This clonotype was detected ten times or more. The V gene is TRBV2, the J gene TRBJ2-3; TRBD2 might be the D (6 bases). V was cut by 6 bases and J by 5 bases, with 15 bases left in between. The CDR3 totals 14 residues. The germline CDR1 and CDR2 sequences are SNHLY and FYNNEI. The CDR3 sequence is CASRGDLDGDTQYF. The CDR3 DNA reads as TGTGCCAGCAGGGGGGACTTGGACGGAGATACGCAGTATTTT.

This chain connects TRBV5-1 to TRBJ2-2, with TRBD2 identical over 12 bases. Unmatched junction bases numbered 13, after V lost 4 bases and J lost 6 bases. The CDR3 loop spans 18 amino acids. The germline gives CDR1 SGHRS, CDR2 YFSETQ. The CDR3 loop reads CASSQIGLAGFRSGELFF. In DNA, the CDR3 is TGCGCCAGCAGCCAGATCGGACTAGCGGGATTTCGTTCCGGGGAGCTGTTTTTT.

The table lists this clonotype with many counts. The genes are TRBV7-3 and TRBJ2-2, with D unresolved. The length of the CDR3 is 13 residues. Germline V CDR1 and CDR2: SGHTA, FQGTGA. V was trimmed by 5 bases and J by 4 bases, leaving 8 bases between them. The DNA for the CDR3 is TGTGCCAGCAGCGACAAGATCACCGGGGAGCTGTTTTTT. Its translation is CASSDKITGELFF.

This clonotype was seen many times. V usage is TRBV24-1 and J usage is TRBJ2-1; D may be TRBD1 (6 bases). Germline V lookup: CDR1 KGHDR, CDR2 SFDVKD. V gave up 10 bases and J gave up 5 bases, with 20 bases separating them. CDR3 length: 15 residues. The DNA for the CDR3 is TGTGCCACGAACGACTTAACAGGGTGGGACAATGAGCAGTTCTTC. Translating gives CATNDLTGWDNEQFF.

The chain employs TRBV29-1 and TRBJ1-5, with D possibly TRBD1 on 5 matching bases. The V gene lost 7 bases and the J gene lost 2 bases, with 18 bases spanning the gap. This CDR3 is built from 15 residues. CDR1 and CDR2 from the germline V gene are SQVTM and ANQGSEA. The DNA of the CDR3 is TGCAGCGCCTCCGAGGGGTTTCTTGGCAATCAGCCCCAGCATTTT. Translating gives CSASEGFLGNQPQHF.

V usage is TRBV7-8 and J usage is TRBJ2-7, with TRBD2 as a possible D gene (6 bases). V was trimmed by 2 bases and J by 6 bases, leaving 17 bases between them. Germline V CDR1 and CDR2: SGHVS, FQNEAQ. The CDR3 loop spans 15 amino acids. CDR3 protein: CASSLFGGTPFEQYF. The CDR3 DNA follows: TGTGCCAGCAGCTTATTTGGCGGGACTCCCTTCGAGCAGTACTTC.

V is TRBV7-2 and J is TRBJ2-1, with 9 bases fitting TRBD2. This CDR3 has 15 residues. Germline values: CDR1 SGHTA, CDR2 FQGNSA. Trimming at V came to 2 bases and at J to 10 bases, leaving 9 bases not matched to a gene. The CDR3 here is CASSLFAGGPGEQFF. As DNA, the CDR3 is TGTGCCAGCAGCTTATTTGCGGGAGGGCCCGGCGAGCAGTTCTTC.

This clonotype was seen ten or more times. The CDR3 protein is CASSLMGTGVYTF. CDR3 DNA: TGTGCCAGCAGCTTAATGGGGACTGGGGTCTACACCTTC. The V gene is TRBV11-2, the J gene TRBJ1-2; D perhaps matches TRBD1 (5 bases). Germline V gene data show CDR1 as SGHAT and CDR2 as FQNNGV. Trimming pared 2 bases from V and 10 bases from J, leaving 14 bases between. The CDR3 covers 13 residues. The full variable domain, completed using reference TRBV11-2 and TRBJ1-2, is EAGVAQSPRYKIIEKRQSVAFWCNPISGHATLYWYQQILGQGPKLLIQFQNNGVVDDSQLPKDRFSAERLKGVDSTLKIQPAKLEDSAVYLCASSLMGTGVYTFGSGTRLTVV.

This clonotype was picked up many times. The chain carries TRBV12-3 or TRBV12-4 and TRBJ2-1; TRBD1 might be the D (5 bases). The ends were cut back, 3 bases at V and 9 bases at J, with 9 bases in the middle. The CDR3 contains 12 residues. The CDR3 loop reads CASSFWGGEQFF. The CDR3 DNA reads as TGTGCCAGCAGTTTCTGGGGCGGTGAGCAGTTCTTC.

This clonotype was seen repeatedly, ten times or more. The J gene is TRBJ1-1, the V gene TRBV20-1; the D gene is possibly TRBD1 (5 bases). Germline CDR1 reads DFQATT; CDR2 reads SNEGSKA (reference sequence). The CDR3 covers 12 residues. V shed 4 bases and J shed 5 bases, with 11 bases lying between them. CDR3 DNA: TGCAGTGCTACCCCAGGGAAGACTGAAGCTTTCTTT. It specifies CSATPGKTEAFF.

There are many counts of this clonotype. The genes are TRBV18 and TRBJ2-4, with 7 bases aligning to TRBD1. Unmatched junction bases numbered 12, after V lost 1 base and J lost 0 bases. This CDR3 is 19 amino acids long. CDR1 is KGHSH, CDR2 LQKENI, per germline. CDR3 in DNA: TGTGCCAGCTCACCACGTGAGTCCGGGACAGTGTTAGCCAAAAACATTCAGTACTTC. It translates to CASSPRESGTVLAKNIQYF.

This clonotype was counted at least ten times. V is TRBV11-2 and J is TRBJ2-1; possibly TRBD2 for D (6 bases). The germline gives CDR1 SGHAT, CDR2 FQNNGV. CDR3 length: 15 amino acids. V lost 1 base and J 1 base, leaving 8 bases between the germline ends. The CDR3 region has the DNA TGTGCCAGCAGCTTAGGCGGGGTTTCCTACAATGAGCAGTTCTTC. It encodes CASSLGGVSYNEQFF.

This clonotype has a handful of counts. The chain couples TRBV5-8 to TRBJ2-3; D remains unclear. The CDR3 loop spans 13 amino acids. The germline V and J ends were trimmed by 2 bases and 0 bases, with 4 bases remaining between them. CDR1 is SGHTS, CDR2 YDEGEE, per germline. The CDR3, as DNA: TGTGCCAGCAGCTTTGCGAGCACAGATACGCAGTATTTT. As protein: CASSFASTDTQYF.

This clonotype occurred many times. The genes are TRBV20-1 and TRBJ2-5, with TRBD2 as a possible D gene (5 bases). Trimming removed 5 bases from V and 2 bases from J, with 18 bases in between. CDR1 and CDR2 (germline): DFQATT, SNEGSKA (reference sequence). The CDR3 covers 15 residues. CDR3 in amino acids: CSAQRLQAAQETQYF. The DNA for the CDR3 is TGCAGTGCTCAGAGACTACAAGCGGCACAAGAGACCCAGTACTTC.

Only a few counts were recorded for this clonotype. The chain joins TRBV12-3 or TRBV12-4 to TRBJ2-1, with 7 bases matching TRBD2. With 3 bases clipped from V and 15 bases from J, the junction kept 8 bases outside the gene matches. This CDR3 comprises 12 residues. The CDR3 sequence: CASSFHAGEGFF. DNA of the CDR3: TGTGCCAGCAGTTTTCATGCCGGGGAGGGGTTCTTC.

This clonotype is labeled medium-sized (0.01 to 0.1%). The V gene is TRBV20-1, the J gene TRBJ2-3; D is perhaps TRBD1 or TRBD2 (5 bases each). The CDR3 is 16 amino acids. Trimming took off 3 bases at V and 2 bases at J, with 18 bases between the two ends. In germline, CDR1 is DFQATT, CDR2 SNEGSKA (reference sequence). CDR3 nucleotides: TGCAGTGCTAGGTCCCGGGACGAACTTTACACAGATACGCAGTATTTT. Translation: CSARSRDELYTDTQYF.